A single sample gave rise to the 4 T cell receptor beta chains below, sequenced in a study of blood T cell repertoires in COVID-19. Clones were sequenced by immunoSEQ multiplex PCR, and TCRdb holds only the in-frame ones, with some missing. Of about 140,000 clones listed, about three quarters are singletons. Specimen: PBMCs or T cells enriched from blood (not recorded which). These receptor sequences come from a woman aged 50 to 60 who had recovered from COVID-19.

The J gene is TRBJ2-7, the V gene TRBV6-4; 8 positions match TRBD2. In germline, CDR1 is MRHNA, CDR2 SNTAGT. The CDR3 has 15 amino acids. V shed 7 bases, J shed 2 bases, and the junction held 10 bases outside the gene matches. The CDR3 region has the DNA TGTGCCAGCAAGGAACTAGCGGAGGATGCCTACGAGCAGTACTTC. Translated: CASKELAEDAYEQYF.

This rearrangement joins TRBV24-1 to TRBJ2-5; 7 nucleotides align to TRBD1. V dropped 4 bases and J dropped 5; count of bases not matched to a gene: 12. This CDR3 is built from 16 residues. Germline CDR1 and CDR2: KGHDR and SFDVKD. CDR3 residues: CATSDVQGSGRETQYF. In DNA form, the CDR3 reads TGTGCCACCAGTGACGTACAGGGGTCGGGAAGGGAGACCCAGTACTTC.

This chain joins TRBV28 and TRBJ2-7, with 13 nucleotides matching TRBD2. The V gene end was trimmed by 5 bases and the J gene end by 2 bases; junction bases not matched to a gene: 12. Per germline, CDR1 MDHEN and CDR2 SYDVKM. CDR3 size: 18 residues. The CDR3 loop is CASSPEGLAGRGTYEQYF. The DNA for the CDR3 is TGTGCCAGCAGTCCCGAGGGACTAGCGGGGAGAGGTACCTACGAGCAGTACTTC. The full variable domain, its missing parts supplied by reference TRBV28 and TRBJ2-7, is DVKVTQSSRYLVKRTGEKVFLECVQDMDHENMFWYRQDPGLGLRLIYFSYDVKMKEKGDIPEGYSVSREKKERFSLILESASTNQTSMYLCASSPEGLAGRGTYEQYFGPGTRLTVT.

The J gene is TRBJ2-2, the V gene TRBV3-1 (or the pseudogene TRBV3-2); maybe TRBD2 (6 bases). Trimming removed 8 bases at V and 0 bases at J, with 13 bases between. CDR3 length equals 15 residues. CDR1 and CDR2 from the germline V gene are LGHDT and YNNKEL (reference sequence). CDR3 coding DNA: TGTGCCAGCTTGGGGGGAAGGACGAACACCGGGGAGCTGTTTTTT. It specifies CASLGGRTNTGELFF.